These 32 T cell receptor beta chains originate from one sample sequenced in a study of radiation and T cells in renal cell carcinoma. Regarding time point: blood 2 weeks post-SBRT. Treatment defined: 15 Gy SBRT to primary tumor, nephrectomy 4 weeks later. Here immunoSEQ multiplex PCR was the method, and the copy in TCRdb shows in-frame clones only, minus some. The data show approximately 75,000 clones, around 80% seen once. The sample was blood, taken from a patient whose treatment included radiotherapy and nephrectomy. These receptor sequences come from a man in his 60s with renal cell carcinoma.

The rearrangement uses TRBV7-9 and TRBJ1-5, with TRBD1 identical over 8 bases. The CDR3 is 14 amino acids. With V trimmed by 4 bases and J by 1 base, 0 bases remained unmatched. Germline CDR1 is SEHNR and CDR2 is FQNEAQ (reference sequence). The CDR3 nucleotides read TGTGCCAGCAGCTGGACAGGGAGCAATCAGCCCCAGCATTTT. Its translation: CASSWTGSNQPQHF.

This clone came up a few times. The J gene is TRBJ2-5, the V gene TRBV7-2; maybe TRBD2 (7 bases). V was cut by 1 base and J by 7 bases, with 16 bases left in between. Per germline, CDR1 SGHTA and CDR2 FQGNSA. This CDR3 has 15 residues. This CDR3 is CASSLGGGAKWTQYF. The CDR3 DNA sequence: TGTGCCAGCAGCTTAGGAGGGGGGGCCAAGTGGACCCAGTACTTC.

V gene TRBV18 combines with J gene TRBJ2-1; 10 bases are shared with TRBD2. The CDR3 extends over 15 amino acids. Germline V lookup: CDR1 KGHSH, CDR2 LQKENI. The V and J ends lost 2 bases and 8 bases, in that order; junction bases with no gene match: 6. CDR3 DNA: TGTGCCAGCTCACCATTCGCTAGCGGGAGTTATGAGCAGTTCTTC. Translating it yields CASSPFASGSYEQFF.

This chain uses TRBV6-1 with TRBJ1-3; 10 bases are a match to TRBD2. The J call may not be correct, given that the DNA end is closer to TRBJ2-2. Germline CDR1 and CDR2: MNHNS and SASEGT. This CDR3 has 15 residues. CDR3: CASSVLAGDTGELFF. In nucleotides, the CDR3 is TGTGCCAGCAGTGTCCTAGCGGGAGACACCGGGGAGCTGTTTTTT.

V and J are TRBV7-2 and TRBJ2-1; D might be TRBD2 (6 bases). Trimming pared 3 bases from V and 6 bases from J, leaving 15 bases between. The CDR3 runs 15 residues. The germline CDR1 and CDR2 sequences are SGHTA and FQGNSA. The CDR3 nucleotides read TGTGCCAGCAGCTTGACGGGAGTTCTAACCAATGAGCAGTTCTTC. It codes for CASSLTGVLTNEQFF.

The V and J genes are TRBV2 and TRBJ1-5, with no clear D. The CDR3 is made up of 13 amino acids. In germline, CDR1 is SNHLY, CDR2 FYNNEI. The V and J ends lost 5 bases and 5 bases respectively, with 10 bases between them. CDR3 sequence (DNA): TGTGCCAGCAGTCCCGACACTCATCAGCCCCAGCATTTT. Its translation is CASSPDTHQPQHF.

This clone was observed once. This chain links TRBV14 with TRBJ2-1; no definite D call. In germline, CDR1 is SGHDN, CDR2 FVKESK. The CDR3 length is 14 residues. Trimming shortened V by 4 bases and J by 6 bases, and 13 bases separated the two germline ends. The CDR3 region is CASSPWMAFNEQFF. The CDR3 DNA reads TGTGCCAGCAGCCCCTGGATGGCGTTCAATGAGCAGTTCTTC.

The genes are TRBV30 and TRBJ1-2; tentative D call: TRBD1 (5 bases). Germline assignment: CDR1 GTSNPN and CDR2 SVGIG (reference sequence). This CDR3 comprises 13 residues. V lost 3 bases and J 8 bases, leaving 16 bases between the germline ends. The CDR3 coding sequence is TGTGCCTGGAGCCCCAGGGAGGGTGCCGGCTACACCTTC. Its protein is CAWSPREGAGYTF.

The chain is built from TRBV19 and TRBJ2-7; perhaps D is TRBD1 or TRBD2 (5 bases each). Trimming left V 0 bases short and J 2 bases short, with 17 bases between. The CDR3 spans 17 residues. Germline V CDR1 and CDR2: LNHDA, SQIVND (reference sequence). The CDR3 bases are TGTGCCAGTAGTATAGATGCCGCGCCAGGGACCCCCTACGAGCAGTACTTC. Its protein is CASSIDAAPGTPYEQYF.

This sequence joins TRBV6-6 and TRBJ2-1; 12 nucleotides match TRBD2. The CDR3 loop spans 15 amino acids. Unmatched junction bases numbered 7, after V lost 7 bases and J lost 6 bases. Germline CDR1 reads MNHNY; CDR2 reads SVGAGI (reference sequence). The CDR3 DNA sequence: TGTGCCAGCACCCAAACTAGCGGGAGGCCCAATGAGCAGTTCTTC. It translates to CASTQTSGRPNEQFF.

The V call is TRBV18, the J call TRBJ2-5, with 9 bases aligning to TRBD1. Germline V gives CDR1 KGHSH, CDR2 LQKENI. Germline trimming cut 3 bases from V and 4 bases from J; bases unmatched to any gene: 9. This CDR3 contains 16 residues. CDR3 region: CASSPTGGVRRETQYF. The CDR3 nucleotides read TGTGCCAGCTCACCCACAGGGGGCGTGCGGAGAGAGACCCAGTACTTC.

Turning to this clone: Other DNA variants within this sample encode the same CDR3. The chain combines TRBV7-9 with TRBJ2-1, with unresolved D. Germline CDR1 is SEHNR and CDR2 is FQNEAQ (reference sequence). V was cut by 5 bases and J by 6 bases, with 8 bases left in between. This CDR3 is 12 amino acids long. CDR3 residues: CASSLGVNEQFF. The CDR3, as DNA: TGTGCCAGCAGCCTGGGTGTCAATGAGCAGTTCTTC.

The chain employs TRBV4-2 and TRBJ2-3; D is possibly TRBD2 (6 bases). The CDR3 extends over 14 amino acids. Germline V gene sequence: CDR1 LGHNA, CDR2 YNFKEQ. Trimming took off 4 bases at V and 6 bases at J, with 14 bases between the two ends. In DNA, the CDR3 is TGTGCCAGCAGCCCTAGGGAGGCGAAGGATACGCAGTATTTT. It specifies CASSPREAKDTQYF.

The CDR3 is CASSLEGGTGKVRYGYTF. The CDR3 DNA sequence: TGTGCCAGCAGCTTAGAAGGGGGGACAGGGAAGGTGAGGTATGGCTACACCTTC. The gene calls are TRBV7-2 and TRBJ1-2; TRBD1 matches 9 bases. After removal of 1 base from V and 5 bases from J, the junction contained 14 bases not matched to a gene. The CDR3 is 18 residues long. The germline CDR1 and CDR2 sequences are SGHTA and FQGNSA.

The V call is TRBV9, the J call TRBJ2-3, with TRBD2 matching 9 bases. The CDR3 consists of 15 residues. The germline V gene has CDR1 SGDLS and CDR2 YYNGEE. The junction had 10 bases not matched to a gene; V was cut back by 4 bases and J by 7 bases. The CDR3 bases are TGTGCCAGCAGCTCGGGGGCGGGAGGGAGGAATACGCAGTATTTT. As protein: CASSSGAGGRNTQYF.

The genes are TRBV5-4 and TRBJ2-3, with TRBD2 identical over 10 bases. There are 17 residues in the CDR3. The germline CDR1 and CDR2 sequences are SGHNT and YYREEE (reference sequence). Trimming removed 3 bases from V and 2 bases from J; junction bases left unmatched: 9. The CDR3 DNA reads as TGTGCCAGCAGCTCAATGCTAGCGGGAGTTCTCACAGATACGCAGTATTTT. Amino acid sequence: CASSSMLAGVLTDTQYF.

J is TRBJ2-1 and V is TRBV28; tentative D call: TRBD1 (5 bases). CDR1 is MDHEN and CDR2 is SYDVKM in the germline V gene. Trimming stripped 6 bases from V and 2 bases from J, with 8 bases between. This CDR3 contains 13 residues. The CDR3 DNA follows: TGTGCCAGCAGGGTAGGGGCCTACAATGAGCAGTTCTTC. Translating it yields CASRVGAYNEQFF.

The CDR3 sequence is CASSQRIQGDTGELFF. CDR3 coding DNA: TGCGCCAGCAGCCAACGTATTCAGGGGGACACCGGGGAGCTGTTTTTT. The chain combines TRBV4-3 with TRBJ2-2, with 7 bases lining up with TRBD1. The CDR3 length is 16 residues. Germline assignment: CDR1 LGHNA and CDR2 YSLEER. The junction had 6 bases not matched to a gene; V was cut back by 2 bases and J by 3 bases.

J is TRBJ1-5 and V is TRBV7-2; D ambiguous. The germline CDR1 and CDR2 sequences are SGHTA and FQGNSA. The V gene lost 4 bases and the J gene lost 3 bases, with 16 bases spanning the gap. The CDR3 is 16 amino acids. In DNA, the CDR3 is TGTGCCAGCAGCTCAATTATAGAAAGGGACAATCAGCCCCAGCATTTT. This sequence encodes CASSSIIERDNQPQHF. Complete variable domain (other parts from reference TRBV7-2 and TRBJ1-5): GAGVSQSPSNKVTEKGKDVELRCDPISGHTALYWYRQSLGQGLEFLIYFQGNSAPDKSGLPSDRFSAERTGGSVSTLTIQRTQQEDSAVYLCASSSIIERDNQPQHFGDGTRLSIL.

The chain carries TRBV18 and TRBJ2-3; 7 bases are a match to TRBD2. The CDR3 sequence is 17 residues long. After removal of 6 bases from V and 3 bases from J, the junction contained 15 bases not matched to a gene. Germline CDR1 KGHSH, CDR2 LQKENI. The CDR3 DNA is TGTGCCAGCTCTCTACCGGCAGCTGCGGGAGAAACAGATACGCAGTATTTT. It translates to CASSLPAAAGETDTQYF.

This clone has a handful of counts. The genes are TRBV29-1 and TRBJ1-5; unclear D gene. CDR1 and CDR2 from the germline V gene are SQVTM and ANQGSEA. V was clipped by 0 bases and J by 6 bases, with 12 bases between them. The CDR3 extends over 14 amino acids. DNA for the CDR3: TGCAGCGTTGAAGATTCGGGCGGGAGTCAGCCCCAGCATTTT. It encodes CSVEDSGGSQPQHF.

The chain recombines TRBV5-1 with TRBJ1-1; D call uncertain. Trimming removed 7 bases from V and 4 bases from J, with 14 bases in between. The CDR3 contains 13 residues. Germline V CDR1 and CDR2: SGHRS, YFSETQ. The CDR3 spells CASGLRGTTEAFF. The CDR3 nucleotides read TGCGCCAGCGGGCTCCGCGGTACCACTGAAGCTTTCTTT.

The J gene is TRBJ2-7, the V gene TRBV27; TRBD2 matches at 10 bases. Trimming cost V 6 bases and J 0 bases; bases outside gene matches: 14. Germline loops: CDR1 MNHEY, CDR2 SMNVEV (reference sequence). The CDR3 contains 18 residues. CDR3 in amino acids: CASSQGTSDQYSSYEQYF. The DNA of the CDR3 is TGTGCCAGCAGCCAGGGGACTAGCGACCAGTATAGCTCCTACGAGCAGTACTTC.

V is TRBV5-5 and J is TRBJ1-1; 10 nucleotides line up with TRBD1. CDR1 is SGHKS and CDR2 is YYEKEE in the germline V gene (reference sequence). With V trimmed by 4 bases and J by 1 base, 13 bases remained unmatched. This CDR3 spans 18 amino acids. The CDR3 region is CASSPADRGVSENTEAFF. CDR3 bases: TGTGCCAGCAGCCCCGCGGACAGGGGGGTATCGGAGAACACTGAAGCTTTCTTT. Complete variable domain (other parts from reference TRBV5-5 and TRBJ1-1): DAGVTQSPTHLIKTRGQQVTLRCSPISGHKSVSWYQQVLGQGPQFIFQYYEKEERGRGNFPDRFSARQFPNYSSELNVNALLLGDSALYLCASSPADRGVSENTEAFFGQGTRLTVV.

The gene calls are TRBV4-3 and TRBJ1-1; no reliable D call. CDR3 length: 17 amino acids. Germline V gives CDR1 LGHNA, CDR2 YSLEER. V was pared by 2 bases and J by 0 bases, with 16 bases between. This chain's CDR3 is CASSQLPARGLNTEAFF. In nucleotides, the CDR3 is TGCGCCAGCAGCCAACTCCCGGCACGGGGTTTGAACACTGAAGCTTTCTTT.

The gene calls are TRBV9 and TRBJ2-5; 15 positions match TRBD2. CDR1 SGDLS and CDR2 YYNGEE come from the germline V gene. Germline trimming cut 4 bases from V and 4 bases from J; bases unmatched to any gene: 5. This CDR3 has 16 amino acids. The CDR3 region is CASSPGLAGGVETQYF. CDR3 nucleotide sequence: TGTGCCAGCAGCCCAGGACTAGCGGGAGGGGTAGAGACCCAGTACTTC.

The chain employs TRBV28 and TRBJ2-7; tentative D call: TRBD2 (6 bases). CDR3 size: 14 residues. Looked up from germline, CDR1 is MDHEN and CDR2 is SYDVKM. The ends were cut back, 3 bases at V and 5 bases at J, with 14 bases in the middle. DNA for the CDR3: TGTGCCAGCAGTTTTTCGGGGGACCTCCACGAGCAGTACTTC. Amino acid sequence: CASSFSGDLHEQYF. Full variable domain (remainder filled in from reference TRBV28 and TRBJ2-7): DVKVTQSSRYLVKRTGEKVFLECVQDMDHENMFWYRQDPGLGLRLIYFSYDVKMKEKGDIPEGYSVSREKKERFSLILESASTNQTSMYLCASSFSGDLHEQYFGPGTRLTVT.

J is TRBJ2-1 and V is TRBV7-3; tentative D call: TRBD2 (6 bases). V was pared by 1 base and J by 2 bases, with 24 bases between. This CDR3 has 20 residues. Germline CDR1 reads SGHTA; CDR2 reads FQGTGA. The CDR3 sequence is CASSLRRGEPGTLTYNEQFF. The CDR3 DNA is TGTGCCAGCAGCTTAAGGAGGGGCGAACCAGGAACGCTCACCTACAATGAGCAGTTCTTC.

The chain's CDR3 is CASSLGYNEQFF. In DNA form, the CDR3 reads TGTGCCAGCAGCTTAGGGTACAATGAGCAGTTCTTC. The chain is built from TRBV7-2 and TRBJ2-1; D ambiguous. V lost 1 base and J 4 bases, leaving 2 bases between the germline ends. CDR1 and CDR2 (germline): SGHTA, FQGNSA. This CDR3 spans 12 amino acids.

V usage is TRBV5-6 and J usage is TRBJ2-5, with a tentative D call TRBD1 (6 bases). CDR3 length: 15 residues. Germline V gives CDR1 SGHDT, CDR2 YYEEEE. V lost 0 bases and J lost 5, with 14 bases in between. CDR3 nucleotides: TGTGCCAGCAGCTTGGGGCGCAGGGGCTGGGAGACCCAGTACTTC. Residues: CASSLGRRGWETQYF.

The chain joins TRBV9 to TRBJ2-5; the D is unclear. Near its end, the DNA agrees better with TRBJ2-7, so the J call may be wrong. In germline, CDR1 is SGDLS, CDR2 YYNGEE. The CDR3 consists of 14 residues. The CDR3 coding sequence is TGTGCCAGCAGCGTAGGTCAGATTCCCTACGAGCAGTACTTC. Translation gives CASSVGQIPYEQYF.

V and J are TRBV15 and TRBJ2-7; D perhaps matches TRBD1 (6 bases). This CDR3 is 16 amino acids long. Germline V gives CDR1 LNHNV, CDR2 YYDKDF (reference sequence). V was cut by 0 bases and J by 2 bases, with 14 bases left in between. CDR3 residues: CATSREFGGGPYEQYF. The CDR3 DNA sequence: TGTGCCACCAGCAGAGAATTCGGTGGGGGCCCCTACGAGCAGTACTTC.